These T cell receptor beta chains were read from a single sample in a study of T cells after yellow fever vaccination. TCRdb fed the 5' RACE reads into MiXCR, producing one record per CDR3 protein. The sample records under 300,000 distinct CDR3 sequences, 6.9% being singletons. The sample consisted of CD4+ T cells sorted from PBMCs, taken 15 days after the yellow fever booster vaccination. Receptors originate from a young man who received the YFV17D yellow fever vaccine. The CDR3 runs from the conserved cysteine through the conserved F or W. D genes are given only for firm matches. The size entry is marked missing in some rows and otherwise reads once, few, many or a size class.

TRBJ1-1 TRBV20-1 many . CSASLNGEAFF TGCAGTGCTAGTCTAAACGGTGAAGCTTTCTTT
TRBJ2-5 TRBV5-1 . TRBD1 CASSMGGQGFQETQYF TGCGCCAGCAGCATGGGGGGACAGGGGTTCCAAGAGACCCAGTACTTC
TRBJ2-7 TRBV5-1 few . CASSLRGSTLQKFYEQYF TGCGCCAGCAGCTTGCGGGGCTCGACGCTACAGAAATTCTACGAGCAGTACTTC
TRBJ1-5 TRBV25-1 . TRBD1 CASSESHRGPFCDQPQHF TGTGCCAGCAGTGAATCTCACAGGGGGCCATTTTGCGATCAGCCCCAGCATTTT
TRBJ2-7 TRBV6-6 many . CASSSQGYEQYF TGTGCCAGCAGTTCCCAGGGATACGAGCAGTACTTC
TRBJ2-5 TRBV7-2 . . CASSSIRGTQYF TGTGCCAGCAGCTCAATACGAGGGACCCAGTACTTC
TRBJ2-1 TRBV7-2 few TRBD2 CASSLVASGKRYEQFF TGTGCCAGCAGCTTAGTGGCTAGCGGGAAACGCTATGAGCAGTTCTTC
TRBJ1-3 TRBV5-1 many . CASIGGNTIYF TGCGCCAGCATAGGCGGAAACACCATATATTTT
TRBJ2-7 TRBV10-1 many . CASSDGQSYEQYF TGCGCCAGCAGTGATGGACAGTCCTACGAGCAGTACTTC
TRBJ1-5 TRBV6-2/TRBV6-3 many TRBD1 CASSFSRGRGNQPQHF TGTGCCAGCAGTTTCTCCCGAGGCAGGGGGAATCAGCCCCAGCATTTT
TRBJ2-3 TRBV10-1 . TRBD2 CASSSREGQDTQYF TGCGCCAGCAGCTCGCGGGAGGGTCAAGATACGCAGTATTTT
TRBJ2-1 TRBV28 many TRBD1 CASRFRTGGTRVPNEQFF TGTGCCAGCAGATTCCGGACAGGGGGGACTAGAGTACCCAATGAGCAGTTCTTC
TRBJ1-2 TRBV7-2 few . CASSLRSGPKGGYTF TGTGCCAGCAGCCTGCGCTCAGGTCCCAAGGGAGGCTACACCTTC
TRBJ2-7 TRBV14 . . CASSQDRIYEQYF TGTGCCAGCAGCCAAGATCGAATCTACGAGCAGTACTTC
TRBJ2-1 TRBV5-6 . . CASSLDWDEQFF TGTGCCAGCAGCTTGGATTGGGATGAGCAGTTCTTC
TRBJ1-2 TRBV7-8 few . CASSHPDRGYTF TGTGCCAGCAGCCACCCCGACCGCGGCTACACCTTC
TRBJ2-7 TRBV19 . . CASGDSEGYEQYF TGTGCCAGTGGGGACTCGGAGGGATACGAGCAGTACTTC
TRBJ2-7 TRBV7-2 . TRBD2 CASSSGLAGGTHYEQYF TGTGCCAGCAGCTCGGGACTAGCGGGAGGAACGCACTACGAGCAGTACTTC
TRBJ2-1 TRBV5-1 . . CASSLVGGAKYNEQFF TGCGCCAGCAGCTTGGTGGGGGGGGCGAAATACAATGAGCAGTTCTTC
TRBJ2-6 TRBV27 few TRBD1 CASSFRTGASQSGANVLTF TGTGCCAGCAGTTTCCGGACAGGGGCCTCTCAATCTGGGGCCAACGTCCTGACTTTC
TRBJ2-7 TRBV7-9 many . CASSSAGTSYEQYF TGTGCCAGCAGCTCCGCCGGGACCTCCTACGAGCAGTACTTC